Listed below are T cell receptor beta chains from one sample, sequenced in a study of blood T cell repertoires in COVID-19. Data came from immunoSEQ multiplex PCR; TCRdb stores just in-frame clones and leaves some out. The sample has 200,000 or so clones, around 86% seen once. The sequencing sample was made of PBMCs or T cells enriched from blood (not recorded which). The receptors derive from a woman between 40 and 55 years old with acute COVID-19. Each CDR3 is given with its conserved first and last residue. A D gene is named only where the DNA matches it firmly. Only some rows state a clone size, as once, few, many or a class for expanded clones.

NA,NA,TRBJ1-2,TRBV27,TGTGCCAGCAGTTTAGGTGCAGACAATCAAATCTATGGCTACACCTTC,CASSLGADNQIYGYTF
NA,NA,TRBJ1-2,TRBV7-6,TGTGCCAGCAGCCCCGGGGGATTAGGCTACACCTTC,CASSPGGLGYTF
NA,NA,TRBJ2-1,TRBV6-5,TGTGCCAGCAGTTACTCGCCACTTCAGGGTGAGCAGTTCTTC,CASSYSPLQGEQFF
NA,NA,TRBJ1-1,TRBV27,TGTGCCAGCAGTCCCTCCCGGGGAGGTCACACTGAAGCTTTCTTT,CASSPSRGGHTEAFF
NA,NA,TRBJ1-1,TRBV5-1,TGCGCCAGCAGCGCGACAGAGAACACTGAAGCTTTCTTT,CASSATENTEAFF
NA,NA,TRBJ2-1,TRBV13,TGTGCCAGCAGCTTAGGCCAGGTTAGCTCCTACAATGAGCAGTTCTTC,CASSLGQVSSYNEQFF
NA,NA,TRBJ1-2,TRBV30,TGTGCCTGGAGTGTCGTAATAGACTATGGCTACACCTTC,CAWSVVIDYGYTF
NA,once,TRBJ1-6,TRBV10-3,TGTGCCATCAGTGGGACAGAAGATTCACCCCTCCACTTT,CAISGTEDSPLHF
TRBD1,NA,TRBJ1-1,TRBV6-5,TGTGCCAGCAGTTACTTGGACAGGGCTGAAGCTTTCTTT,CASSYLDRAEAFF
NA,NA,TRBJ1-5,TRBV19,TGTGCCAGTAGTCGGGTAGGGGAATATCAGCCCCAGCATTTT,CASSRVGEYQPQHF
TRBD1,NA,TRBJ1-2,TRBV19,TGTGCCAGTAGGAAGGGACAGGGGTTCTATGGCTACACCTTC,CASRKGQGFYGYTF
NA,NA,TRBJ2-5,TRBV5-1,TGCGCCAGCAGCTCCGACACTCTCCAAGAGACCCAGTACTTC,CASSSDTLQETQYF
TRBD1,NA,TRBJ1-1,TRBV3-1/TRBV3-2,TGTGCCAGCAGCCAATTACAGGGGCCGGGCACTGAAGCTTTCTTT,CASSQLQGPGTEAFF
NA,once,TRBJ2-2,TRBV3-1/TRBV3-2,TGTGCCAGCAGCCGGAGGTCGCAGAACACCGGGGAGCTGTTTTTT,CASSRRSQNTGELFF
NA,NA,TRBJ1-5,TRBV2,TGTGCCAGCAGACCAGACAGGTATAGCAATCAGCCCCAGCATTTT,CASRPDRYSNQPQHF
NA,NA,TRBJ2-3,TRBV7-2,TGTGCCAGCAGCTTATTGGGGGCAGCCTTGGGCACAGATACGCAGTATTTT,CASSLLGAALGTDTQYF
NA,once,TRBJ1-3,TRBV15,TGTGCCACCAGCAGAGATAACAGACAGGCCCCCCGCAACACCATATATTTT,CATSRDNRQAPRNTIYF
TRBD1,NA,TRBJ1-4,TRBV7-9,TGTGCCAGCAGCACCCGGGACAGGGGGATGGTGACTAATGAAAAACTGTTTTTT,CASSTRDRGMVTNEKLFF
TRBD2,NA,TRBJ2-3,TRBV7-2,TGTGCCAGCAGCTTCGGTAGCGGGGGGCCCGCAGATACGCAGTATTTT,CASSFGSGGPADTQYF
TRBD2,NA,TRBJ2-1,TRBV19,TGTGCCAGTAGCAGAGGGGGACTAGCGGGGGTCCTCGGGAATGAGCAGTTCTTC,CASSRGGLAGVLGNEQFF
NA,NA,TRBJ1-4,TRBV19,TGTGCCAGTAAGGAGGACTCCCTTAGGAATGAAAAACTGTTTTTT,CASKEDSLRNEKLFF
TRBD1,few,TRBJ1-3,TRBV11-3,TGTGCCAGCAGTCCCGGACAGGGTCCTGGAAACACCATATATTTT,CASSPGQGPGNTIYF
NA,NA,TRBJ1-6,TRBV5-6,TGTGCCAGCAGCTTCGCGGGGGCTTGGGATTCACCCCTCCACTTT,CASSFAGAWDSPLHF
NA,NA,TRBJ2-5,TRBV30,TGTGCCTGGAATACGGAAGAGACCCAGTACTTC,CAWNTEETQYF